This TCR beta chain came from a study of T cells in tumors after PD-1 blockade. Assay used: immunoSEQ multiplex PCR; TCRdb lists only in-frame clones, some missing. The data show roughly 47,000 clones, more than 75% seen once. Trimming removed 8 bases from V and 1 base from J; junction bases left unmatched: 8. Germline values: CDR1 MNHNY, CDR2 SVGAGI (reference sequence). The CDR3 is 15 amino acids. The starting material was PBMCs, obtained before anti-PD-1 treatment. The receptor's source is a human donor with basal cell carcinoma. The chain combines TRBV6-6 with TRBJ1-2, with 9 bases identical to TRBD1. Here the CDR3 reads CASRNPGQGNYGYTF. Here the CDR3 DNA reads TGTGCCAGCCGTAACCCGGGACAGGGTAACTATGGCTACACCTTC.